The 25 T cell receptor beta chains below come from one sample, sequenced in a study of T-cell memory formation after mild COVID-19. MiXCR, run by TCRdb on the 5' RACE reads, gives a single entry per CDR3 protein. This sample has about 350,000 distinct CDR3 sequences, with roughly 15% found just once. Sequenced: PBMCs or a T cell subset sorted from them (not recorded which). The receptors were sampled from a man aged 18 to 30 who had mild COVID-19 (a few samples of this study predate the infection). Cell type and time point are not known.

This clonotype was seen repeatedly, ten times or more. This chain joins TRBV5-1 and TRBJ2-1; D remains ambiguous. The length of the CDR3 is 12 residues. V gave up 5 bases and J gave up 5 bases, with 8 bases separating them. Germline CDR1 SGHRS, CDR2 YFSETQ. This chain's CDR3 is CASRVQDNEQFF. In DNA form, the CDR3 reads TGCGCCAGCAGAGTCCAGGACAATGAGCAGTTCTTC.

This clonotype appeared a few times. This chain joins TRBV7-3 and TRBJ2-3; no clear D. V was clipped by 5 bases and J by 6 bases, with 12 bases between them. CDR3 length equals 13 residues. Germline V gene data show CDR1 as SGHTA and CDR2 as FQGTGA. Written as DNA, the CDR3 is TGTGCCAGCAGCCCCCAGGTTGGGGATACGCAGTATTTT. Translation gives CASSPQVGDTQYF.

The chain carries TRBV6-6 and TRBJ1-2; D remains ambiguous. CDR3 size: 15 residues. Germline CDR1 reads MNHNY; CDR2 reads SVGAGI (reference sequence). The V and J ends lost 2 bases and 4 bases respectively, with 14 bases between them. DNA of the CDR3: TGTGCCAGCAGTTACCTCCTGCTAGACCCCTATGGCTACACCTTC. Its protein is CASSYLLLDPYGYTF.

About this clonotype itself: The junction differs from germline at one of its ends, possibly a read error. The rearrangement links TRBV2 to TRBJ2-4, with 8 bases that match TRBD1. The CDR3 has 16 residues. Germline loops: CDR1 SNHLY, CDR2 FYNNEI. Here the CDR3 DNA reads TGTGCCAGCACTGAACGGGCAGGGGGCATGTTTCGCATTCAGTACTTC. Protein sequence: CASTERAGGMFRIQYF.

The sample holds many counts of this clonotype. The V gene is TRBV7-9, the J gene TRBJ2-7; no definite D call. This CDR3 spans 16 amino acids. Germline V gene lookup returns CDR1 SEHNR and CDR2 FQNEAQ (reference sequence). With 4 bases removed from V and 3 bases from J, the gap between germline ends came to 19 bases. The chain's CDR3 is CASSSGLTGTRYEQYF. The CDR3 DNA follows: TGTGCCAGCAGCTCGGGTTTGACTGGCACCCGCTACGAGCAGTACTTC.

This clonotype was observed a few times. V and J are TRBV6-5 and TRBJ2-3; D remains unclear. CDR3 length: 15 amino acids. The germline V and J ends were trimmed by 0 bases and 4 bases, with 11 bases remaining between them. Germline lookup yields CDR1 MNHEY and CDR2 SVGAGI. The CDR3: CASSYSEQLSDTQYF. In DNA form, the CDR3 reads TGTGCCAGCAGTTACTCAGAGCAGCTTTCAGATACGCAGTATTTT.

This clonotype was picked up a small number of times. The V and J genes are TRBV9 and TRBJ2-7; no definite D call. Trimming pared 0 bases from V and 6 bases from J, leaving 10 bases between. In germline, CDR1 is SGDLS, CDR2 YYNGEE. The CDR3 runs to 13 residues. In DNA, the CDR3 is TGTGCCAGCAGCGTAGTTTTTACGTCCGAGCAGTACTTC. This sequence encodes CASSVVFTSEQYF. The whole variable domain, remainder taken from reference TRBV9 and TRBJ2-7, is DSGVTQTPKHLITATGQRVTLRCSPRSGDLSVYWYQQSLDQGLQFLIQYYNGEERAKGNILERFSAQQFPDLHSELNLSSLELGDSALYFCASSVVFTSEQYFGPGTRLTVT.

V gene TRBV12-3 or TRBV12-4 combines with J gene TRBJ2-7; 9 nucleotides align to TRBD2. The V segment lost 8 bases and the J segment 1 base; nucleotides outside the gene matches: 6. The CDR3 runs to 14 residues. This chain's CDR3 is CASREAGGSYEQYF. In DNA, the CDR3 is TGTGCCAGCCGCGAGGCGGGAGGGTCCTACGAGCAGTACTTC.

This clonotype appeared a few times. DNA of the CDR3: TGTGCCAGCAGCTTTTCCGACAGGCCGACCTATGGCTACACCTTC. It translates to CASSFSDRPTYGYTF. The rearrangement uses TRBV7-2 and TRBJ1-2; D perhaps matches TRBD1 (6 bases). Trimming took 3 bases from V and 4 from J, leaving 15 bases between them. The germline V gene has CDR1 SGHTA and CDR2 FQGNSA. The CDR3 loop spans 15 amino acids. Variable domain in full (rest from reference TRBV7-2 and TRBJ1-2): GAGVSQSPSNKVTEKGKDVELRCDPISGHTALYWYRQSLGQGLEFLIYFQGNSAPDKSGLPSDRFSAERTGGSVSTLTIQRTQQEDSAVYLCASSFSDRPTYGYTFGSGTRLTVV.

This clonotype has a handful of counts. The chain employs TRBV7-3 and TRBJ2-3; TRBD1 matches at 7 bases. CDR3 length: 16 amino acids. The germline gives CDR1 SGHTA, CDR2 FQGTGA. V was clipped by 5 bases and J by 0 bases; unmatched bases: 8. In DNA, the CDR3 is TGTGCCAGCAGCGATGCAGGGGGAACTAGCACAGATACGCAGTATTTT. Its translation is CASSDAGGTSTDTQYF.

The chain has TRBV14 and TRBJ1-2; the D gene is possibly TRBD1 (6 bases). The CDR3 extends over 13 amino acids. Trimming removed 7 bases at V and 4 bases at J, with 13 bases between. The germline V gene has CDR1 SGHDN and CDR2 FVKESK. CDR3 in amino acids: CASTQGFGYGYTF. CDR3 in DNA: TGTGCCAGCACCCAGGGGTTCGGCTATGGCTACACCTTC.

The chain couples TRBV5-1 to TRBJ1-4; TRBD1 aligns across 9 bases. V lost 4 bases to trimming and J lost 3 bases; unmatched junction nucleotides: 4. This CDR3 is 15 amino acids long. Germline-derived CDR1 and CDR2 are SGHRS and YFSETQ. The CDR3 DNA reads TGCGCCAGCAGCGGGGACAGGGCGGCTAATGAAAAACTGTTTTTT. Its protein is CASSGDRAANEKLFF.

This rearrangement joins TRBV4-3 to TRBJ1-1; D gene unclear. Germline values: CDR1 LGHNA, CDR2 YSLEER. CDR3 length equals 13 residues. Trimming took 1 base from V and 8 from J, leaving 11 bases between them. CDR3 bases: TGCGCCAGCAGCCAAGGTGAGGCTTCCGAAGCTTTCTTT. Residues: CASSQGEASEAFF.

The J gene is TRBJ1-3, the V gene TRBV4-3; D gene uncertain. This CDR3 has 16 amino acids. Germline loops: CDR1 LGHNA, CDR2 YSLEER. Trimming removed 0 bases at V and 4 bases at J, with 13 bases between. The CDR3 DNA is TGCGCCAGCAGCCAAGAGTGGATCCAGAGAGGAAACACCATATATTTT. Translated, it gives CASSQEWIQRGNTIYF.

This chain links TRBV12-3 or TRBV12-4 with TRBJ1-2; D remains ambiguous. There are 14 residues in the CDR3. Trimming stripped 1 base from V and 3 bases from J, with 9 bases between. The CDR3 here is CASSLGTVYYGYTF. The CDR3 nucleotides read TGTGCCAGCAGTTTAGGGACCGTCTACTATGGCTACACCTTC.

This clonotype was picked up a small number of times. V and J are TRBV5-5 and TRBJ2-2, with D perhaps TRBD1 (5 bases). CDR3 length: 17 amino acids. Germline V lookup: CDR1 SGHKS, CDR2 YYEKEE (reference sequence). V was pared by 4 bases and J by 2 bases, with 18 bases between. This CDR3 reads CASSLDLFRVNTGELFF. The CDR3 region has the DNA TGTGCCAGCAGCCTCGACCTGTTCAGGGTAAACACCGGGGAGCTGTTTTTT.

This rearrangement joins TRBV10-3 to TRBJ2-7, with D possibly matching TRBD1 (6 bases). The CDR3 is made up of 14 amino acids. Per the germline V gene, CDR1 is ENHRY and CDR2 is SYGVKD. The V gene lost 4 bases and the J gene lost 0 bases, with 10 bases spanning the gap. The CDR3: CAISVGGSSYEQYF. CDR3 nucleotide sequence: TGTGCCATCAGTGTAGGGGGTAGCTCCTACGAGCAGTACTTC.

This clonotype was recorded a few times. The chain couples TRBV4-3 to TRBJ1-5, with D hard to call. CDR1 and CDR2 from the germline V gene are LGHNA and YSLEER. The V end lost 3 bases, the J end lost 1 base, and 10 bases lay between the germline ends. The CDR3 has 15 amino acids. For the CDR3, the DNA is TGCGCCAGCAGCCAGGCCTTGATGAGCAATCAGCCCCAGCATTTT. It codes for CASSQALMSNQPQHF.

The J gene is TRBJ1-2, the V gene TRBV19, with TRBD1 matching over 7 bases. The CDR3 is made up of 16 amino acids. Germline CDR1 and CDR2: LNHDA and SQIVND (reference sequence). The V segment lost 8 bases and the J segment 2 bases; nucleotides outside the gene matches: 14. The chain's CDR3 is CASGYVTGNTNYGYTF. DNA for the CDR3: TGTGCCAGTGGTTATGTGACAGGGAATACGAACTATGGCTACACCTTC.

The chain carries TRBV5-4 and TRBJ1-1; no clear D gene. The CDR3 contains 15 residues. Trimming took off 1 base at V and 1 base at J, with 11 bases between the two ends. In germline, CDR1 is SGHNT, CDR2 YYREEE (reference sequence). The CDR3 spells CASSLQGMPNTEAFF. CDR3 nucleotide sequence: TGTGCCAGCAGCTTGCAAGGGATGCCGAACACTGAAGCTTTCTTT. The complete variable domain, with remaining parts taken from reference TRBV5-4 and TRBJ1-1, reads ETGVTQSPTHLIKTRGQQVTLRCSSQSGHNTVSWYQQALGQGPQFIFQYYREEENGRGNFPPRFSGLQFPNYSSELNVNALELDDSALYLCASSLQGMPNTEAFFGQGTRLTVV.

This clonotype was picked up many times. The chain has TRBV5-6 and TRBJ1-5; possibly TRBD1 for D (6 bases). Germline V gene data show CDR1 as SGHDT and CDR2 as YYEEEE. The CDR3 covers 15 residues. V shed 6 bases and J shed 3 bases, with 16 bases lying between them. In nucleotides, the CDR3 is TGTGCCAGCACCCTCAGGGGACAAACCAATCAGCCCCAGCATTTT. Translation gives CASTLRGQTNQPQHF.

The rearrangement uses TRBV18 and TRBJ1-5; the match to TRBD1 covers 11 bases. Germline V lookup: CDR1 KGHSH, CDR2 LQKENI. There are 15 residues in the CDR3. Germline trimming cut 0 bases from V and 5 bases from J; bases unmatched to any gene: 0. This CDR3 is CASSPPGQGDQPQHF. The CDR3 nucleotides read TGTGCCAGCTCACCACCGGGACAGGGGGATCAGCCCCAGCATTTT. Complete variable domain (other parts from reference TRBV18 and TRBJ1-5): NAGVMQNPRHLVRRRGQEARLRCSPMKGHSHVYWYRQLPEEGLKFMVYLQKENIIDESGMPKERFSAEFPKEGPSILRIQQVVRGDSAAYFCASSPPGQGDQPQHFGDGTRLSIL.

This clonotype was seen repeatedly, ten times or more. The chain recombines TRBV3-1 with TRBJ2-2; no clear D gene. Trimming stripped 4 bases from V and 7 bases from J, with 10 bases between. The CDR3 has 13 amino acids. Germline V gene sequence: CDR1 LGHDT, CDR2 YNNKEL (reference sequence). CDR3 coding DNA: TGTGCCAGCAGCCGCGGTGGGGACGGGGAGCTGTTTTTT. Its protein product is CASSRGGDGELFF.

The table lists this clonotype with many counts. The rearrangement joins TRBV5-6 to TRBJ2-5; 8 nucleotides align to TRBD2. The CDR3 length is 14 residues. Germline V gives CDR1 SGHDT, CDR2 YYEEEE. J lost 6 bases, V lost 3 bases, and 7 bases had no gene match. This chain's CDR3 is CASSSSGGGKTQYF. In DNA, the CDR3 is TGTGCCAGCAGCTCCTCGGGCGGGGGGAAGACCCAGTACTTC.

In this sample, this clonotype turned up many times. This chain uses TRBV7-2 with TRBJ2-7; no reliable D call. Germline lookup yields CDR1 SGHTA and CDR2 FQGNSA. The CDR3 totals 12 residues. V was clipped by 2 bases and J by 4 bases, with 6 bases between them. The CDR3 bases are TGTGCCAGCAGCTTATCCCAATACGAGCAGTACTTC. The encoded protein is CASSLSQYEQYF.